The source of this T cell receptor beta chain is a study of blood T cell repertoires in COVID-19 (dated by TCRdb to about 2020). Concerning the study at large: The collaborator samples originated in the United States, Italy and Spain and spanned the acute and convalescent phases of COVID-19. The prospective study material was composed of cDNA or gDNA derived from T cells, B-cell-depleted T cells, or PBMCs. Subjects who had been exposed to COVID-19, were actively infected with it, or had recovered from it provided the deeply sampled blood TCRbeta repertoires that made up the dataset. A freely available public database, intended as a resource for researchers studying the immune response to SARS-CoV-2, is where the repertoires were released. The samples were drawn from two sources: the first 160 participants of the ongoing ImmuneRACE study, and 1,000 to 1,500 subjects contributed by 6 global collaborators. A de-identified subject ID, COVID-19 status, age in years and sex were almost always included in the sample metadata. Where available, HLA class I and class II types were obtained from metadata supplied by the sample provider rather than from assay-based typing.

What the authors observed across the whole study: How much clinical and demographic metadata was included differed by source and by participant, and the metadata was provided uncurated.

The collaborating institutions used their own protocols to collect whole blood in K2EDTA tubes. For TCRbeta analysis, collaborator samples were shipped as frozen whole blood, as isolated PBMCs, or as DNA extracted from either sample type. Points on this clone: Which antigen it targets is not known. Per-nucleotide qualities are absent, and no much larger clonotype sits a single base away.

The immunoSEQ Assay, a bias-controlled multiplex PCR, was used to amplify TCRbeta CDR3 regions from genomic DNA. Concerning the study's data processing: The number of nucleated cells in each sample was estimated from the amplification of reference gene primers within the assay. To quantify the absolute abundance of each unique TCRbeta CDR3 rearrangement, sequence reads were collapsed and filtered. Productive Simpson clonality was computed per sample as the square root of Simpson's diversity index over productive rearrangements. This immuneACCESS table, as held by TCRdb, lists in-frame sequences with V and J called but not all clones. Of the missing ones, under half trace to an unresolved V gene in checked studies; the others have no known cause. Clone size and the V and J calls come from that table; the DNA yielded D and trimming. This sample comprises tens of thousands of clones, under 90% of them detected only once. The ten biggest clones cover 4.1% of the sample.

The CDR3 has 15 amino acids, counting the end cysteine and phenylalanine. Solely the CDR3 DNA is kept, with 45 bases framed from the first base. The germline V gene (reference sequence) yields SGHNT for CDR1 and YYREEE for CDR2. V gives up 3 bases and J gives up 3 bases, and the segment between their germline ends measures 12 bases. This sequence originates from a woman in her sixties with acute or convalescent COVID-19. Sequencing was done on a sample of peripheral blood. The chain uses TRBV5-4 and TRBJ1-4; the D gene is not confidently resolved. The DNA reads as follows: TGTGCCAGCAGCTCGAAAGGAGGGCCTAATGAAAAACTGTTTTTT. Its coded protein is CASSSKGGPNEKLFF. The variable domain in full, with residues beyond the CDR3 obtained from the reference TRBV5-4 and TRBJ1-4 genes, is ETGVTQSPTHLIKTRGQQVTLRCSSQSGHNTVSWYQQALGQGPQFIFQYYREEENGRGNFPPRFSGLQFPNYSSELNVNALELDDSALYLCASSSKGGPNEKLFFGSGTQLSVL.